This passage covers 16 T cell receptor beta chains from one sample sequenced in a study. MiXCR, run by TCRdb on the 5' RACE reads, gives a single entry per CDR3 protein. The data hold some 62,000 distinct CDR3 sequences, with more than 25% observed a single time. The sample comprised tumor-infiltrating naive CD4+ T cells sorted from the breast tumor. Subset denoted: naive CD4+ T cells, CD4+CD45RA+CD25-. The source is a female donor with breast cancer.

This clonotype has a handful of counts. The junction departs from germline at one end; a sequencing error may be responsible. This chain uses TRBV5-1 with TRBJ2-7; 8 nucleotides match TRBD1. Germline loops: CDR1 SGHRS, CDR2 YFSETQ. This CDR3 region has 13 residues. The CDR3 reads CASTRQGHYERYF. As DNA, the CDR3 is TGCGCCAGCACCAGACAGGGGCACTACGAGCGGTACTTC. Based on the CDR3 plus reference TRBV5-1 and TRBJ2-7, the full variable domain is KAGVTQTPRYLIKTRGQQVTLSCSPISGHRSVSWYQQTPGQGLQFLFEYFSETQRNKGNFPGRFSGRQFSNSRSEMNVSTLELGDSALYLCASTRQGHYERYFGPGTRLTVT.

This clonotype was observed a few times. The rearrangement uses TRBV3-1 and TRBJ1-1, with a possible D match to TRBD1 (5 bases). This CDR3 region has 14 residues. CDR1 and CDR2 from the germline V gene are LGHDT and YNNKEL (reference sequence). The ends were cut back, 1 base at V and 3 bases at J, with 9 bases in the middle. The CDR3 nucleotides are TGTGCCAGCAGCCAAGTGGGGCAGGACACTGAAGCTTTCTTT. Residues: CASSQVGQDTEAFF.

Points on this clonotype: A read error may explain this, as a much larger clone is one base away. A read error is likely, as this CDR3 ends without the conserved phenylalanine or tryptophan. The CDR3 loop reads CATSQDDQPQHL. The CDR3 DNA sequence: TGTGCCACCAGCCAGGATGATCAGCCCCAGCATCTT. The chain joins TRBV15 to TRBJ1-5, with unresolved D. The CDR3 spans 12 residues. Germline loops: CDR1 LNHNV, CDR2 YYDKDF (reference sequence). The germline V and J ends were trimmed by 5 bases and 5 bases, with 7 bases remaining between them.

V gene TRBV12-5 combines with J gene TRBJ1-1; D remains unclear. This CDR3 has 13 amino acids. Trimming left V 6 bases short and J 1 base short, with 9 bases between. CDR1 and CDR2 from the germline V gene are LGHNT and FRNRAP. The CDR3: CASGKEENTEAFF. DNA for the CDR3: TGTGCTAGTGGAAAAGAGGAGAACACTGAAGCTTTCTTT.

Only a few counts were recorded for this clonotype. The genes are TRBV4-3 and TRBJ1-4, with a tentative D call TRBD1 (5 bases). V dropped 0 bases and J dropped 6 bases, with 14 bases sitting between them. This CDR3 comprises 16 residues. Germline CDR1 LGHNA, CDR2 YSLEER. The CDR3 DNA reads as TGCGCCAGCAGCCAAGAACCCCCAGGGATGGATGAAAAACTGTTTTTT. It yields the protein CASSQEPPGMDEKLFF.

The chain has TRBV7-2 and TRBJ2-6; TRBD1 matches at 8 bases. After removal of 1 base from V and 2 bases from J, the junction contained 1 base not matched to a gene. Germline CDR1 and CDR2: SGHTA and FQGNSA. The CDR3 spans 16 residues. The chain's CDR3 is CASSLGTGTGANVLTF. In DNA, the CDR3 is TGTGCCAGCAGCTTAGGGACAGGGACTGGGGCCAACGTCCTGACTTTC.

This clonotype has a count of ten or more. The chain uses TRBV9 and TRBJ2-1, with 8 bases lining up with TRBD1. This CDR3 contains 16 residues. V shed 2 bases and J 4 bases; nucleotides not matched to a gene: 8. CDR1 SGDLS and CDR2 YYNGEE come from the germline V gene. Written as DNA, the CDR3 is TGTGCCAGCAGCGTTACAGGGGGAAGGGGATACAATGAGCAGTTCTTC. Translated, it gives CASSVTGGRGYNEQFF.

The J gene is TRBJ1-2, the V gene TRBV7-9, with TRBD1 as a possible D gene (6 bases). The CDR3 totals 13 residues. V was trimmed by 5 bases and J by 6 bases, leaving 13 bases between them. Germline V lookup: CDR1 SEHNR, CDR2 FQNEAQ (reference sequence). The CDR3 spells CASSDRTEDGYTF. The CDR3 nucleotides are TGTGCCAGCAGCGATAGGACAGAGGATGGCTACACCTTC.

The rearrangement uses TRBV2 and TRBJ2-3; the D call may be TRBD1 or TRBD2 (5 bases each). V shed 4 bases and J shed 6 bases, with 11 bases lying between them. This CDR3 comprises 13 residues. Germline-derived CDR1 and CDR2 are SNHLY and FYNNEI. The CDR3, as DNA: TGTGCCAGCAGTGGGGGCAGGAGGGATACGCAGTATTTT. Its protein is CASSGGRRDTQYF.

The chain links TRBV4-2 to TRBJ2-3; D may be TRBD2 (5 bases). CDR1 is LGHNA and CDR2 is YNFKEQ in the germline V gene. V was trimmed by 3 bases and J by 2 bases, leaving 9 bases between them. CDR3 length equals 14 residues. The CDR3 loop is CASSQVGVTDTQYF. The CDR3 DNA reads as TGTGCCAGCAGCCAGGTGGGAGTCACAGATACGCAGTATTTT.

This clonotype was picked up a small number of times. This chain uses TRBV30 with TRBJ2-1; 8 bases agree with TRBD2. V lost 2 bases to trimming and J lost 5 bases; unmatched junction nucleotides: 8. This CDR3 region has 15 residues. Per germline, CDR1 GTSNPN and CDR2 SVGIG (reference sequence). CDR3 DNA: TGTGCCTGGAGTCCTCAGGGACTAGAGAACAATGAGCAGTTCTTC. Its translation: CAWSPQGLENNEQFF.

Of note for this clonotype: This could be a read error, since a much larger clone is one nucleotide away. This sequence joins TRBV29-1 and TRBJ1-1; a weak D match, TRBD1 (6 bases). Per germline, CDR1 SQVTM and CDR2 ANQGSEA. Trimming removed 8 bases at V and 0 bases at J, with 19 bases between. There are 15 residues in the CDR3. This CDR3 is CSIVRTASMNTEAFF. CDR3 DNA: TGCAGCATTGTTCGGACAGCTTCCATGAACACTGAAGCTTTCTTT. Drawing the rest from reference TRBV29-1 and TRBJ1-1, the complete variable domain is SAVISQKPSRDICQRGTSLTIQCQVDSQVTMMFWYRQQPGQSLTLIATANQGSEATYESGFVIDKFPISRPNLTFSTLTVSNMSPEDSSIYLCSIVRTASMNTEAFFGQGTRLTVV.

As for this clonotype: Since a much larger clone is just one base distant, this may be a read error. This is likely a read error, given that the CDR3 carries no conserved phenylalanine or tryptophan at its end. The rearrangement joins TRBV5-5 to TRBJ2-7; 12 nucleotides align to TRBD2. The germline V gene has CDR1 SGHKS and CDR2 YYEKEE (reference sequence). V shed 4 bases and J 3 bases; nucleotides not matched to a gene: 5. The CDR3 is 15 amino acids. CDR3 protein: CASSMTSGRSYEQYS. CDR3 DNA: TGTGCCAGCAGCATGACTAGCGGGAGAAGCTACGAGCAGTACTCC.

This clonotype was counted a single time. This chain uses TRBV4-3 with TRBJ2-5; D possibly corresponds to TRBD2 (6 bases). The germline CDR1 and CDR2 sequences are LGHNA and YSLEER. This CDR3 is 15 amino acids long. Trimming took 0 bases from V and 5 from J, leaving 13 bases between them. The DNA for the CDR3 is TGCGCCAGCAGCCAAGACTTCGGGAGTTGGGAGACCCAGTACTTC. Translation: CASSQDFGSWETQYF.

This clonotype was seen a handful of times. The chain is built from TRBV5-1 and TRBJ1-1; no firm D call. The CDR3 sequence is 12 residues long. Germline loops: CDR1 SGHRS, CDR2 YFSETQ. V was clipped by 1 base and J by 5 bases, with 6 bases between them. The CDR3 is CASSLKGTEAFF. The CDR3 nucleotides are TGCGCCAGCAGCTTGAAGGGTACTGAAGCTTTCTTT.

This clonotype was counted only a few times. This sequence joins TRBV12-3 or TRBV12-4 and TRBJ2-2, with TRBD2 as a possible D gene (6 bases). CDR3 size: 15 residues. V gave up 6 bases and J gave up 5 bases, with 16 bases separating them. The CDR3 DNA sequence: TGTGCCAGCAGACGAGCGGGCGGGGTTACCGGGGAGCTGTTTTTT. This gives the protein CASRRAGGVTGELFF.